A single sample gave rise to the 27 T cell receptor beta chains below, sequenced in a study of T-cell memory formation after mild COVID-19. A single record per CDR3 protein comes from TCRdb applying MiXCR to the 5' RACE reads. This table has more than 450,000 distinct CDR3 sequences, roughly 18% appearing once. The sequenced sample consisted of PBMCs or a T cell subset sorted from them (not recorded which). Source of these receptors: an adult woman who had mild COVID-19 (a few samples of this study predate the infection). Cell type and time point are not known.

The J gene is TRBJ2-7, the V gene TRBV30; unclear D gene. The V end was cut by 2 bases, the J end by 3 bases, with 17 bases between. The CDR3 consists of 15 residues. Looked up from germline, CDR1 is GTSNPN and CDR2 is SVGIG (reference sequence). CDR3: CAWSIMSAFYYEQYF. DNA of the CDR3: TGTGCCTGGAGTATCATGAGTGCTTTCTACTACGAGCAGTACTTC.

This clonotype was detected a few times. The rearrangement uses TRBV6-5 and TRBJ2-1; D tentatively reads TRBD1 or TRBD2 (5 bases each). The germline V gene encodes CDR1 MNHEY and CDR2 SVGAGI. Trimming removed 6 bases at V and 6 bases at J, with 15 bases between. The CDR3 consists of 14 residues. Written as DNA, the CDR3 is TGTGCCAGCAGCGGGACGTCTCGGTCCAATGAGCAGTTCTTC. Its protein product is CASSGTSRSNEQFF.

The chain is built from TRBV10-3 and TRBJ2-3; D possibly corresponds to TRBD2 (6 bases). CDR1 and CDR2 (germline): ENHRY, SYGVKD. V gave up 3 bases and J gave up 3 bases, with 10 bases separating them. CDR3 size: 14 residues. CDR3 sequence reads: CAISEHGRTDTQYF. In DNA form, the CDR3 reads TGTGCCATCAGTGAACACGGGAGAACAGATACGCAGTATTTT.

This chain connects TRBV21-1 to TRBJ1-1. TRBV21-1 is recorded as a pseudogene. There are 16 residues in the CDR3. CDR3 sequence: CASSTGTGVMNTEAFF. Written as DNA, the CDR3 is TGTGCCAGCAGCACTGGGACAGGGGTCATGAACACTGAAGCTTTCTTT.

This clonotype came up a few times. The rearrangement links TRBV12-3 or TRBV12-4 to TRBJ2-1; 11 nucleotides agree with TRBD1. The CDR3 contains 15 residues. J was trimmed by 7 bases and V by 2 bases; bases with no gene match: 4. DNA of the CDR3: TGTGCCAGCAGTTTATGGGGACAGGGGGGGAATGAGCAGTTCTTC. Residues: CASSLWGQGGNEQFF.

This clonotype was observed a few times. The chain joins TRBV15 to TRBJ2-5, with 8 bases matching TRBD2. The V gene's germline CDR1 is LNHNV and CDR2 YYDKDF (reference sequence). The J segment lost 0 bases and the V segment lost 0 bases, leaving 9 bases of the junction unmatched. This CDR3 is 18 amino acids long. The CDR3 reads CATSRDTIAGRDQETQYF. DNA for the CDR3: TGTGCCACCAGCAGAGACACGATAGCGGGGAGGGACCAAGAGACCCAGTACTTC. Full variable domain (remainder filled in from reference TRBV15 and TRBJ2-5): DAMVIQNPRYQVTQFGKPVTLSCSQTLNHNVMYWYQQKSSQAPKLLFHYYDKDFNNEADTPDNFQSRRPNTSFCFLDIRSPGLGDTAMYLCATSRDTIAGRDQETQYFGPGTRLLVL.

This chain connects TRBV6-5 to TRBJ1-1; maybe TRBD1 (6 bases). The V gene lost 0 bases and the J gene lost 3 bases, with 14 bases spanning the gap. The CDR3 consists of 16 residues. Germline CDR1 is MNHEY and CDR2 is SVGAGI. The DNA of the CDR3 is TGTGCCAGCAGTTACTCAGGAGGGGGTGTCGACACTGAAGCTTTCTTT. It codes for CASSYSGGGVDTEAFF.

This chain uses TRBV4-3 with TRBJ1-6, with 7 bases aligning to TRBD1. The J segment lost 2 bases and the V segment lost 0 bases, leaving 10 bases of the junction unmatched. The CDR3 consists of 19 residues. The V gene's germline CDR1 is LGHNA and CDR2 YSLEER. The CDR3 region has the DNA TGCGCCAGCAGCCAAGATCTGTCGGGAGGGGGCCCCTATAATTCACCCCTCCACTTT. It translates to CASSQDLSGGGPYNSPLHF.

This clonotype was counted between two and nine times. This chain uses TRBV3-1 with TRBJ2-2; a weak D match, TRBD2 (6 bases). This CDR3 contains 16 residues. V was cut by 1 base and J by 2 bases, with 11 bases left in between. CDR1 is LGHDT, CDR2 YNNKEL, per germline (reference sequence). In DNA, the CDR3 is TGTGCCAGCAGCCAAGCGGGGGACGGTAACACCGGGGAGCTGTTTTTT. Protein product: CASSQAGDGNTGELFF.

V gene TRBV12-3 or TRBV12-4 combines with J gene TRBJ2-7, with D hard to call. This CDR3 contains 14 residues. V shed 5 bases and J shed 6 bases, with 17 bases lying between them. Written as DNA, the CDR3 is TGTGCCAGCAGTCTGGGGTCCTTGTACCCCGAGCAGTACTTC. Residues: CASSLGSLYPEQYF.

This clonotype appeared a few times. DNA of the CDR3: TGTGCCAGCAGTTACGGACAGCCACTGTACCAAGAGACCCAGTACTTC. Its protein product is CASSYGQPLYQETQYF. This chain links TRBV6-5 with TRBJ2-5; D might be TRBD1 (6 bases). Trimming cost V 2 bases and J 0 bases, with 13 bases left between them. The germline gives CDR1 MNHEY, CDR2 SVGAGI. The CDR3 length is 16 residues.

This clonotype occurred a few times. The CDR3, as DNA: TGCAGTGCTAGGGTTCAGGGGTCGGGCGGCTACACCTTC. The encoded protein is CSARVQGSGGYTF. The chain carries TRBV20-1 and TRBJ1-2; a possible D gene is TRBD1 (6 bases). Trimming stripped 3 bases from V and 8 bases from J, with 16 bases between. Germline CDR1 reads DFQATT; CDR2 reads SNEGSKA (reference sequence). The CDR3 consists of 13 residues.

This clonotype was counted a few times. The chain employs TRBV5-1 and TRBJ2-1, with 12 nucleotides matching TRBD2. CDR1 and CDR2 from the germline V gene are SGHRS and YFSETQ. The ends lost 2 bases at V and 3 bases at J; junction bases unmatched: 9. The length of the CDR3 is 18 residues. In DNA, the CDR3 is TGCGCCAGCAGCTTACCCCGGACTAGCGGGGAGATCTACAATGAGCAGTTCTTC. Translation: CASSLPRTSGEIYNEQFF.

The chain uses TRBV7-8 and TRBJ1-1; no firm D call. The CDR3 has 15 residues. V dropped 1 base and J dropped 0 bases, with 9 bases sitting between them. CDR1 and CDR2 (germline): SGHVS, FQNEAQ. The CDR3 region has the DNA TGTGCCAGCAGCTTAGGTAACGGAATGAACACTGAAGCTTTCTTT. Translation gives CASSLGNGMNTEAFF.

The chain has TRBV4-2 and TRBJ2-3; the match to TRBD2 covers 9 bases. Trimming cost V 1 base and J 4 bases; bases outside gene matches: 6. The CDR3 is made up of 16 amino acids. Per the germline V gene, CDR1 is LGHNA and CDR2 is YNFKEQ. The CDR3: CASSQVGGGAPDTQYF. CDR3 DNA sequence: TGTGCCAGCAGCCAAGTGGGCGGGGGGGCGCCAGATACGCAGTATTTT.

This clonotype was picked up a small number of times. The gene calls are TRBV2 and TRBJ1-2; D uncertain. Germline CDR1 is SNHLY and CDR2 is FYNNEI. The ends were cut back, 4 bases at V and 0 bases at J, with 9 bases in the middle. The CDR3 is made up of 14 amino acids. The CDR3: CASSGAHPNYGYTF. Written as DNA, the CDR3 is TGTGCCAGCAGTGGGGCACACCCTAACTATGGCTACACCTTC. The full variable domain, in which reference TRBV2 and TRBJ1-2 provide the parts outside the CDR3, is EPEVTQTPSHQVTQMGQEVILRCVPISNHLYFYWYRQILGQKVEFLVSFYNNEISEKSEIFDDQFSVERPDGSNFTLKIRSTKLEDSAMYFCASSGAHPNYGYTFGSGTRLTVV.

The rearrangement links TRBV20-1 to TRBJ2-7; the D gene is possibly TRBD1 (7 bases). V gave up 1 base and J gave up 7 bases, with 17 bases separating them. Germline assignment: CDR1 DFQATT and CDR2 SNEGSKA (reference sequence). This CDR3 comprises 14 residues. The CDR3 sequence is CSARGQGGVREQYF. In DNA form, the CDR3 reads TGCAGTGCTAGAGGTCAGGGGGGAGTAAGGGAGCAGTACTTC.

This clonotype has just a few counts. This rearrangement joins TRBV18 to TRBJ2-5, with 8 bases that match TRBD2. With V trimmed by 2 bases and J by 4 bases, 9 bases remained unmatched. CDR1 and CDR2 (germline): KGHSH, LQKENI. The CDR3 loop spans 16 amino acids. This CDR3 is CASSPLSSGRAETQYF. CDR3 DNA: TGTGCCAGCTCACCATTATCGAGCGGGAGAGCAGAGACCCAGTACTTC.

The rearrangement uses TRBV7-9 and TRBJ2-5, with 7 nucleotides matching TRBD2. This CDR3 has 15 residues. The germline V gene has CDR1 SEHNR and CDR2 FQNEAQ (reference sequence). The J segment lost 5 bases and the V segment lost 5 bases, leaving 11 bases of the junction unmatched. The CDR3 protein is CASSVGLDPRETQYF. The CDR3 DNA sequence: TGTGCCAGCAGCGTAGGACTAGATCCTCGGGAGACCCAGTACTTC.

This clonotype came up a few times. V usage is TRBV7-2 and J usage is TRBJ2-3, with D tentatively TRBD2 (5 bases). The germline gives CDR1 SGHTA, CDR2 FQGNSA. There are 15 residues in the CDR3. Between the trimmed V and J ends, which lost 1 base and 2 bases, there was a span of 10 bases. The CDR3 coding sequence is TGTGCCAGCAGCTTAGAAGGGAGCTTCACAGATACGCAGTATTTT. It encodes CASSLEGSFTDTQYF.

The rearrangement uses TRBV7-6 and TRBJ1-5; D remains unclear. V shed 1 base and J shed 0 bases, with 13 bases lying between them. The germline CDR1 and CDR2 sequences are SGHVS and FNYEAQ. This CDR3 contains 17 residues. Here the CDR3 DNA reads TGTGCCAGCAGCTTAGGGGCGGATTATTATAGCAATCAGCCCCAGCATTTT. Protein product: CASSLGADYYSNQPQHF.

This clonotype came up a few times. V gene TRBV6-2 or TRBV6-3 combines with J gene TRBJ2-7; possible D gene TRBD1, 6 bases. This CDR3 has 13 amino acids. The germline V gene has CDR1 MNHEY and CDR2 SVGEGT. V was shortened by 5 bases and J by 5 bases, with 13 bases between the two germline ends. CDR3 in amino acids: CASSHRVLHEQYF. For the CDR3, the DNA is TGTGCCAGCAGTCACAGGGTCCTCCACGAGCAGTACTTC.

The rearrangement uses TRBV7-9 and TRBJ1-5; D unresolved. The CDR3 contains 11 residues. Germline assignment: CDR1 SEHNR and CDR2 FQNEAQ (reference sequence). The V end was cut by 1 base, the J end by 9 bases, with 4 bases between. The CDR3 DNA reads TGTGCCAGCAGCTTAGTAAGGCCCCAGCATTTT. The encoded protein is CASSLVRPQHF.

This clonotype was seen more than once but under ten times. The chain couples TRBV29-1 to TRBJ2-7; 8 bases are a match to TRBD1. In germline, CDR1 is SQVTM, CDR2 ANQGSEA. V dropped 4 bases and J dropped 5; count of bases not matched to a gene: 4. The CDR3 extends over 12 amino acids. CDR3 DNA sequence: TGCAGCGTTGGACAGGGGTCGAACGAGCAGTACTTC. This sequence encodes CSVGQGSNEQYF.

This clonotype was detected only a few times. V gene TRBV6-5 combines with J gene TRBJ1-1; D gene ambiguous. The V end lost 0 bases, the J end lost 5 bases, and 13 bases lay between the germline ends. Per germline, CDR1 MNHEY and CDR2 SVGAGI. The CDR3 is made up of 15 amino acids. The CDR3 spells CASSYSGNTGTEAFF. In nucleotides, the CDR3 is TGTGCCAGCAGTTACTCGGGGAATACGGGTACTGAAGCTTTCTTT.

Only a few counts were recorded for this clonotype. The chain carries TRBV4-1 and TRBJ2-1; TRBD1 or TRBD2 may be the D gene (5 bases each). The CDR3 has 16 residues. The V end was cut by 2 bases, the J end by 4 bases, with 15 bases between. CDR1 and CDR2 (germline): MGHRA, YSYEKL. CDR3 in amino acids: CASSQPPGRIYNEQFF. The CDR3 DNA sequence: TGCGCCAGCAGCCAACCTCCGGGACGGATATACAATGAGCAGTTCTTC.

The V call is TRBV11-2, the J call TRBJ1-4, with 12 bases matching TRBD1. CDR1 is SGHAT, CDR2 FQNNGV, per germline. The CDR3 length is 16 residues. With 5 bases clipped from V and 8 bases from J, the junction kept 9 bases outside the gene matches. The CDR3 spells CASSPGGQGASEKLFF. The CDR3 DNA is TGTGCCAGCAGCCCCGGGGGACAGGGGGCTAGCGAAAAACTGTTTTTT.